These 9 T cell receptor beta chains originate from one sample sequenced in a study of blood T cells in healthy people across ages. For the second PCR, which ran for about 6 to 11 cycles, a sample-barcoded 5' primer and a J-beta primer mix were used. One entry per CDR3 protein results from TCRdb running MiXCR on the 5' RACE reads. The data hold hundreds of thousands of distinct CDR3 sequences, with about 27% observed a single time. The sample was also reused in another study, on T cells of mothers and their children.

Sequenced: blood. Receptors were obtained from a boy aged 2 to 9 in good health.

The rearrangement joins TRBV7-9 to TRBJ2-1; no clear D gene. The germline V and J ends were trimmed by 1 base and 4 bases, with 8 bases remaining between them. From germline, CDR1 is SEHNR and CDR2 FQNEAQ (reference sequence). CDR3 length equals 14 residues. The CDR3 DNA reads as TGTGCCAGCAGCTTAGACGGCGGTTACAATGAGCAGTTCTTC. Translated, it gives CASSLDGGYNEQFF.

V usage is TRBV2 and J usage is TRBJ2-4; weak D call: TRBD1 (6 bases). Germline V gene data show CDR1 as SNHLY and CDR2 as FYNNEI. The CDR3 is made up of 12 amino acids. The V and J ends lost 7 bases and 13 bases respectively, with 17 bases between them. CDR3 in amino acids: CASNGQFVQQYF. CDR3 sequence (DNA): TGTGCCAGCAATGGACAGTTCGTTCAACAGTACTTC.

The rearrangement uses TRBV7-9 and TRBJ2-2; D remains ambiguous. The CDR3 contains 15 residues. The germline CDR1 and CDR2 sequences are SEHNR and FQNEAQ (reference sequence). V was trimmed by 5 bases and J by 2 bases, leaving 12 bases between them. The CDR3 loop reads CASSPPVGNTGELFF. CDR3 sequence (DNA): TGTGCCAGCAGCCCCCCGGTCGGAAACACCGGGGAGCTGTTTTTT.

The chain recombines TRBV27 with TRBJ1-1; 8 nucleotides match TRBD1. The CDR3 is made up of 16 amino acids. CDR1 is MNHEY, CDR2 SMNVEV, per germline (reference sequence). Unmatched junction bases numbered 13, after V lost 6 bases and J lost 4 bases. This CDR3 is CASRPSEGQGVTEAFF. In DNA, the CDR3 is TGTGCCAGCAGGCCTTCTGAAGGACAGGGTGTCACTGAAGCTTTCTTT.

CDR3 DNA: TGTGCCAGCAGCTTAATCCGGGCCCTGAAGAACACTGAAGCTTTCTTT. This sequence encodes CASSLIRALKNTEAFF. The chain couples TRBV7-8 to TRBJ1-1; D is uncertain. Germline CDR1 reads SGHVS; CDR2 reads FQNEAQ. Between the trimmed V and J ends, which lost 2 bases and 1 base, there was a span of 14 bases. This CDR3 has 16 residues.

The chain combines TRBV19 with TRBJ2-7, with unresolved D. CDR3 length: 12 amino acids. V shed 6 bases and J shed 7 bases, with 13 bases lying between them. Per germline, CDR1 LNHDA and CDR2 SQIVND (reference sequence). CDR3 loop: CASSATGREQYF. The CDR3 DNA sequence: TGTGCCAGTAGCGCAACCGGAAGGGAGCAGTACTTC.

The chain has TRBV7-9 and TRBJ1-4; no firm D call. The CDR3 extends over 15 amino acids. The germline V gene has CDR1 SEHNR and CDR2 FQNEAQ (reference sequence). The V gene lost 6 bases and the J gene lost 5 bases, with 16 bases spanning the gap. This chain's CDR3 is CASRPVDVVNEKLFF. The CDR3 DNA sequence: TGTGCCAGCAGACCCGTGGACGTAGTCAATGAAAAACTGTTTTTT.

J is TRBJ2-2 and V is TRBV6-2 or TRBV6-3; TRBD2 matches at 13 bases. CDR3 size: 17 residues. The germline gives CDR1 MNHEY, CDR2 SVGEGT. V lost 2 bases to trimming and J lost 4 bases; unmatched junction nucleotides: 4. The CDR3 DNA reads as TGTGCCAGCAGTTACGCTGGACTAGCGGGAGTCACCGGGGAGCTGTTTTTT. Protein product: CASSYAGLAGVTGELFF.

This clonotype was observed a handful of times. The chain combines TRBV6-2 or TRBV6-3 with TRBJ2-5; TRBD2 matches at 7 bases. Judging by the DNA end, TRBJ2-1 fits better; the J call may be wrong. Germline assignment: CDR1 MNHEY and CDR2 SVGEGT. The CDR3 is 15 residues long. In DNA form, the CDR3 reads TGTGCCAGCAGTTACTCCCAGGGAGGGCGCTTTGAGCAGTTCTTC. The encoded protein is CASSYSQGGRFEQFF.